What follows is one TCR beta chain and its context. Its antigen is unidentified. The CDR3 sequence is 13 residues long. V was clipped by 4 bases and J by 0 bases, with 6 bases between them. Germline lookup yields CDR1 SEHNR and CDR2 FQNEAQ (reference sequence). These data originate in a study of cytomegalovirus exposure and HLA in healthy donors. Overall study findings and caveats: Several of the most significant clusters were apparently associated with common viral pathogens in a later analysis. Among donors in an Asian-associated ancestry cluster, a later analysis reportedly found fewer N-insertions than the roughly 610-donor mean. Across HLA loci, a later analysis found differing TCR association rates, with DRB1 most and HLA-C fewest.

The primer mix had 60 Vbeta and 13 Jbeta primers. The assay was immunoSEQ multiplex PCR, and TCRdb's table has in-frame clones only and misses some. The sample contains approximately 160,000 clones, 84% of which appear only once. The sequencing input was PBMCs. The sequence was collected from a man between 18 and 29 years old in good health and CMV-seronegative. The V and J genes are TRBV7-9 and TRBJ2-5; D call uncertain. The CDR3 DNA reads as TGTGCCAGCAGCTCCGCGTACCAAGAGACCCAGTACTTC. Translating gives CASSSAYQETQYF.